The text below deals with one TCR beta chain. Assay: immunoSEQ multiplex PCR; the TCRdb copy retains only in-frame clones and omits some. The sample includes roughly 80,000 clones, approximately 90% of them seen just once. This CDR3 spans 16 amino acids. Germline assignment: CDR1 SGHTA and CDR2 FQGNSA. V lost 4 bases and J lost 3, with 17 bases in between. This sample stems from a study of OX40 agonist ivuxolimab in advanced cancers. On the study more broadly: Six ivuxolimab dose levels, 0.01 to 10 mg/kg, were given intravenously every 2 weeks.

The starting material was CD4+ or CD8+ T cells sorted from blood, obtained in a trial of the OX40 agonist ivuxolimab. The gene calls are TRBV7-2 and TRBJ2-3; D gene unclear. The clonotype originates from an adult with an advanced solid tumor such as melanoma, head and neck, liver or kidney cancer. The chain's CDR3 is CASSSRLGTVTDTQYF. CDR3 in DNA: TGTGCCAGCAGCTCTCGGCTCGGAACGGTTACAGATACGCAGTATTTT.